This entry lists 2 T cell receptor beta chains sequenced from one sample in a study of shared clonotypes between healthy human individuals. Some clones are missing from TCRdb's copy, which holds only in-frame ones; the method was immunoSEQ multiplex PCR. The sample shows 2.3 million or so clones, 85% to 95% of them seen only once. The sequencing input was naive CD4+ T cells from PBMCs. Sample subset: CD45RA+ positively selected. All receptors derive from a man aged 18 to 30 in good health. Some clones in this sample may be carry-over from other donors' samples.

The CDR3 sequence: CASSPRPSTTEAFF. In DNA, the CDR3 is TGTGCCAGCAGCCCGCGTCCGTCCACTACTGAAGCTTTCTTT. The V and J genes are TRBV7-2 and TRBJ1-1; D gene unclear. The V gene lost 5 bases and the J gene lost 5 bases, with 15 bases spanning the gap. The CDR3 is 14 residues long. Germline values: CDR1 SGHTA, CDR2 FQGNSA.

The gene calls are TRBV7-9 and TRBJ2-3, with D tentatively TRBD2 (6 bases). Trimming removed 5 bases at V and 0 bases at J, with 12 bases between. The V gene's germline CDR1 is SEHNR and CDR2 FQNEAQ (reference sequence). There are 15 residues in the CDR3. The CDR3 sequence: CASSARDSSTDTQYF. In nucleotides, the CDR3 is TGTGCCAGCAGCGCCCGGGACTCTAGCACAGATACGCAGTATTTT. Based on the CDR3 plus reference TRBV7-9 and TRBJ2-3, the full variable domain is DTGVSQNPRHKITKRGQNVTFRCDPISEHNRLYWYRQTLGQGPEFLTYFQNEAQLEKSRLLSDRFSAERPKGSFSTLEIQRTEQGDSAMYLCASSARDSSTDTQYFGPGTRLTVL.